The 21 T cell receptor beta chains reported below all come from one sample, sequenced in a study of blood T cell repertoires in COVID-19. Profiling relied on immunoSEQ multiplex PCR, and the TCRdb table lists in-frame clones only, not all of them. The data contain about 150,000 clones, approximately 88% of them seen just once; the ten biggest clones take up around an eighth. Sample: peripheral blood. The source is a man younger than 30 with active or convalescent COVID-19.

The chain uses TRBV5-1 and TRBJ1-1, with D perhaps matching TRBD1 (5 bases). Germline V gene data show CDR1 as SGHRS and CDR2 as YFSETQ. The CDR3 runs 17 residues. Trimming took off 0 bases at V and 0 bases at J, with 15 bases between the two ends. The CDR3 loop is CASSLGGGNPMNTEAFF. CDR3 sequence (DNA): TGCGCCAGCAGCTTGGGTGGGGGGAACCCGATGAACACTGAAGCTTTCTTT.

The chain uses TRBV12-3 or TRBV12-4 and TRBJ1-5, with TRBD1 matching over 8 bases. This CDR3 contains 13 residues. Trimming took 8 bases from V and 4 from J; bases not matched to a gene: 4. The CDR3 sequence: CASRRTGNQPQHF. The CDR3 DNA is TGTGCCAGCCGTCGGACAGGGAATCAGCCCCAGCATTTT.

The V and J genes are TRBV5-1 and TRBJ2-1; possible D gene TRBD2, 5 bases. Germline CDR1 reads SGHRS; CDR2 reads YFSETQ. Between the trimmed V and J ends, which lost 1 base and 8 bases, there was a span of 13 bases. The CDR3 length is 14 residues. CDR3 nucleotides: TGCGCCAGCAGCTTGCAGACGGGGAAAGATGAGCAGTTCTTC. Translated, it gives CASSLQTGKDEQFF.

V is TRBV5-5 and J is TRBJ2-5; TRBD1 matches 7 bases. Germline trimming cut 3 bases from V and 2 bases from J; bases unmatched to any gene: 7. The germline V gene encodes CDR1 SGHKS and CDR2 YYEKEE (reference sequence). The CDR3 is 15 residues long. The CDR3 DNA sequence: TGTGCCAGCAGCTCGATACAGGGGACGCAAGAGACCCAGTACTTC. Translated, it gives CASSSIQGTQETQYF.

The V call is TRBV3-1 (or the pseudogene TRBV3-2), the J call TRBJ2-1; TRBD2 agrees at 10 bases. The junction had 15 bases not matched to a gene; V was cut back by 0 bases and J by 7 bases. This CDR3 is built from 19 residues. The germline V gene encodes CDR1 LGHDT and CDR2 YNNKEL (reference sequence). The DNA for the CDR3 is TGTGCCAGCAGCCAAGATTTCCGAAAGCGGGGGGGCTTTGATAATGAGCAGTTCTTC. Its protein is CASSQDFRKRGGFDNEQFF.

The V and J genes are TRBV7-9 and TRBJ1-2; 7 nucleotides align to TRBD1. Unmatched junction bases numbered 8, after V lost 2 bases and J lost 8 bases. This CDR3 is 14 amino acids long. CDR1 SEHNR and CDR2 FQNEAQ come from the germline V gene (reference sequence). The CDR3 DNA reads TGTGCCAGCAGCTTAACAGGGGAGGCTGCGGGCTACACCTTC. Translating gives CASSLTGEAAGYTF.

The chain uses TRBV3-1 (or the pseudogene TRBV3-2) and TRBJ1-2; 9 bases match TRBD1. CDR1 LGHDT and CDR2 YNNKEL come from the germline V gene (reference sequence). Unmatched junction bases numbered 4, after V lost 0 bases and J lost 11 bases. CDR3 size: 13 residues. As DNA, the CDR3 is TGTGCCAGCAGCCAAGATGGGACAGGGCGATACACCTTC. Protein product: CASSQDGTGRYTF.

The chain employs TRBV5-1 and TRBJ1-1; D ambiguous. This CDR3 has 14 residues. Germline values: CDR1 SGHRS, CDR2 YFSETQ. V gave up 0 bases and J gave up 4 bases, with 10 bases separating them. CDR3 in amino acids: CASSLGRVVTEAFF. The CDR3 bases are TGCGCCAGCAGCTTGGGGAGGGTTGTCACTGAAGCTTTCTTT.

The V call is TRBV18, the J call TRBJ2-2, with 11 bases matching TRBD1. The germline V gene has CDR1 KGHSH and CDR2 LQKENI. The CDR3 length is 17 residues. The J segment lost 8 bases and the V segment lost 4 bases, leaving 12 bases of the junction unmatched. CDR3 in DNA: TGTGCCAGCTCACTGACTCCGGGACAGGGGGTCCTTGGGGAGCTGTTTTTT. Encoded protein: CASSLTPGQGVLGELFF.

V and J are TRBV2 and TRBJ1-1; D is perhaps TRBD1 (5 bases). The CDR3 loop spans 14 amino acids. Deletions cut 4 bases from V and 4 bases from J, with 13 bases between. Looked up from germline, CDR1 is SNHLY and CDR2 is FYNNEI. CDR3 DNA: TGTGCCAGCAGTGTTCTCAGGGAAAGCACTGAAGCTTTCTTT. Its translation is CASSVLRESTEAFF.

The chain couples TRBV5-1 to TRBJ2-3, with 8 bases aligning to TRBD2. The CDR3 runs to 16 residues. Germline CDR1 reads SGHRS; CDR2 reads YFSETQ. Unmatched junction bases numbered 10, after V lost 4 bases and J lost 3 bases. CDR3 nucleotide sequence: TGCGCCAGCAGCCAAAATCTAGCGGGTGAAACAGATACGCAGTATTTT. Amino acid sequence: CASSQNLAGETDTQYF.

This chain links TRBV10-1 with TRBJ2-2; D might be TRBD1 (6 bases). Trimming took 5 bases from V and 1 from J, leaving 11 bases between them. The CDR3 sequence is 15 residues long. CDR1 WNHNN and CDR2 SYGVQD come from the germline V gene (reference sequence). This CDR3 is CASSRDRLNTGELFF. DNA of the CDR3: TGCGCCAGCAGTCGAGACAGGTTGAACACCGGGGAGCTGTTTTTT.

The chain carries TRBV6-6 and TRBJ1-1; 8 nucleotides align to TRBD1. CDR1 is MNHNY and CDR2 is SVGAGI in the germline V gene (reference sequence). With 2 bases clipped from V and 4 bases from J, the junction kept 6 bases outside the gene matches. This CDR3 region has 15 residues. CDR3 residues: CASSYPGGDGTEAFF. The DNA of the CDR3 is TGTGCCAGCAGTTACCCAGGGGGCGACGGCACTGAAGCTTTCTTT.

The rearrangement joins TRBV4-1 to TRBJ1-2; D uncertain. Germline assignment: CDR1 MGHRA and CDR2 YSYEKL. The CDR3 spans 12 residues. V dropped 1 base and J dropped 4 bases, with 4 bases sitting between them. DNA of the CDR3: TGCGCCAGCAGCCAAGGTATCTATGGCTACACCTTC. Translating gives CASSQGIYGYTF.

The V and J genes are TRBV7-9 and TRBJ1-3; the match to TRBD1 covers 7 bases. The CDR3 contains 15 residues. Germline CDR1 SEHNR, CDR2 FQNEAQ (reference sequence). V gave up 4 bases and J gave up 1 base; unmatched junction bases: 4. The CDR3, as DNA: TGTGCCAGCAGCTCCGGACAGGCTTCTGGAAACACCATATATTTT. Its translation: CASSSGQASGNTIYF.

J is TRBJ1-6 and V is TRBV7-2; D may be TRBD1 (5 bases). The ends were cut back, 5 bases at V and 8 bases at J, with 7 bases in the middle. The CDR3 loop spans 12 amino acids. Per the germline V gene, CDR1 is SGHTA and CDR2 is FQGNSA. The CDR3 nucleotides are TGTGCCAGCAGCCCCAGGGATTCACCCCTCCACTTT. The encoded protein is CASSPRDSPLHF.

The chain uses TRBV2 and TRBJ1-6; D may be TRBD1 (5 bases). This CDR3 comprises 13 residues. Trimming pared 7 bases from V and 13 bases from J, leaving 17 bases between. Per the germline V gene, CDR1 is SNHLY and CDR2 is FYNNEI. CDR3 sequence: CASMLDTRGPLHF. The CDR3 region has the DNA TGTGCCAGCATGCTGGACACCCGAGGTCCCCTCCACTTT.

The J gene is TRBJ1-2, the V gene TRBV7-8; 8 bases agree with TRBD1. J lost 4 bases, V lost 0 bases, and 4 bases had no gene match. The CDR3 is 15 amino acids. Germline-derived CDR1 and CDR2 are SGHVS and FQNEAQ. DNA for the CDR3: TGTGCCAGCAGCTTAGCGGGGACAGGAGTCTATGGCTACACCTTC. The encoded protein is CASSLAGTGVYGYTF.

The CDR3 region has the DNA TGTGCCAGCAGCGTCACAGGCTATAATCAGCCCCAGCATTTT. This codes for CASSVTGYNQPQHF. V usage is TRBV7-8 and J usage is TRBJ1-5, with D possibly TRBD1 on 5 matching bases. This CDR3 spans 14 amino acids. Trimming cost V 5 bases and J 4 bases, with 12 bases left between them. Germline assignment: CDR1 SGHVS and CDR2 FQNEAQ.

V and J are TRBV3-1 (or the pseudogene TRBV3-2) and TRBJ2-1, with a tentative D call TRBD2 (6 bases). Trimming shortened V by 0 bases and J by 9 bases, and 15 bases separated the two germline ends. The CDR3 runs to 15 residues. Germline V gives CDR1 LGHDT, CDR2 YNNKEL (reference sequence). The CDR3 DNA reads TGTGCCAGCAGCCAAGATTTGGCTAGCGTGGCTGAGCAGTTCTTC. The encoded protein is CASSQDLASVAEQFF.

The CDR3 nucleotides read TGTGCCAGCAGCTTGGCCGACACCTATGGCTACACCTTC. Translation: CASSLADTYGYTF. This chain links TRBV13 with TRBJ1-2, with unresolved D. This CDR3 region has 13 residues. Germline V CDR1 and CDR2: PRHDT, FYEKMQ (reference sequence). Trimming left V 3 bases short and J 4 bases short, with 9 bases between. The entire variable domain, with the rest obtained from reference TRBV13 and TRBJ1-2, is as follows: AAGVIQSPRHLIKEKRETATLKCYPIPRHDTVYWYQQGPGQDPQFLISFYEKMQSDKGSIPDRFSAQQFSDYHSELNMSSLELGDSALYFCASSLADTYGYTFGSGTRLTVV.